This T cell receptor (beta chain) was retrieved from a study of technical replicates of blood from a handful of donors. CDR1 is SNHLY and CDR2 is FYNNEI in the germline V gene. Losses at the gene ends were 3 bases for V and 4 bases for J; bases not matched to a gene: 9. The CDR3 covers 16 residues. This clone is a singleton in its sample. Produced via immunoSEQ multiplex PCR; TCRdb's table is partial and in-frame only. The data hold about 72,000 clones, with around nine tenths observed a single time. The chain couples TRBV2 to TRBJ2-5, with TRBD2 matching 9 bases. The specimen was T cells isolated from PBMCs. The clonotype originates from a human donor in good health. The CDR3 here is CASSDMGQREAETQYF. CDR3 bases: TGTGCCAGCAGTGACATGGGACAGCGGGAGGCAGAGACCCAGTACTTC.